A selection of T cell receptor beta chains follows, all from one sample in a study of OX40 agonist ivuxolimab in advanced cancers. This table comes from immunoSEQ multiplex PCR, and its TCRdb copy is limited to in-frame clones, with some not included. This sample yields about 83,000 clones, of which roughly four fifths are seen a single time; approximately 1.5% belongs to the top ten. Sequences were derived from CD4+ or CD8+ T cells sorted from blood, sampled in a trial of the OX40 agonist ivuxolimab. The receptors were sampled from an adult with an advanced solid tumor such as melanoma, head and neck, liver or kidney cancer. Each CDR3 is given with its conserved first and last residue. The D gene is left open where the match is weak. The size field is filled for only some rows; it gives once, few, many or a size class.

TRBJ2-7 | TRBV7-2 | . | . | CASSSYGEQYF | TGTGCCAGCAGCTCGTACGGAGAGCAGTACTTC
TRBJ1-6 | TRBV27 | . | . | CASRDSSYNSPLHF | TGTGCCAGCAGGGACAGCTCCTATAATTCACCCCTCCACTTT
TRBJ2-5 | TRBV19 | . | . | CASSIAGGQETQYF | TGTGCCAGTAGTATAGCAGGCGGACAAGAGACCCAGTACTTC
TRBJ1-5 | TRBV30 | . | . | CAWTAGSNQPQHF | TGTGCCTGGACCGCGGGTAGCAATCAGCCCCAGCATTTT
TRBJ2-3 | TRBV2 | . | TRBD1 | CASSTGGTDTQYF | TGTGCCAGCAGCACAGGGGGCACAGATACGCAGTATTTT
TRBJ1-1 | TRBV6-1 | once | . | CASSMGLNTEAFF | TGTGCCAGCAGCATGGGGCTGAACACTGAAGCTTTCTTT
TRBJ2-7 | TRBV7-9 | . | . | CAWGTGVGVDEQYF | TGTGCCTGGGGAACCGGGGTCGGGGTAGACGAGCAGTACTTC
TRBJ2-3 | TRBV7-3 | . | . | CASSWDIYTDTQYF | TGTGCCAGCAGCTGGGACATTTACACAGATACGCAGTATTTT
TRBJ1-2 | TRBV21-1 | few | . | CASSKAQGRCYGYTF | TGTGCCAGCAGCAAAGCGCAGGGACGATGCTATGGCTACACCTTC
TRBJ2-3 | TRBV5-4 | . | . | CASSLEVGGQYF | TGTGCCAGCAGCTTGGAGGTCGGGGGGCAGTATTTT
TRBJ2-3 | TRBV5-1 | . | TRBD2 | CASSRQGTSGGAGTDTQYF | TGCGCCAGCAGTCGTCAAGGGACTAGCGGGGGGGCCGGCACAGATACGCAGTATTTT
TRBJ1-4 | TRBV5-5 | . | TRBD1 | CASSFEAGGYNEKLFF | TGTGCCAGCAGCTTCGAAGCAGGGGGCTATAATGAAAAACTGTTTTTT
TRBJ1-1 | TRBV2 | . | . | CASSEARLEAFF | TGTGCCAGCAGTGAAGCTCGGTTAGAAGCTTTCTTT
TRBJ1-2 | TRBV7-6 | . | TRBD1 | CASSLGTVNYGYTF | TGTGCCAGCAGCTTGGGGACAGTTAACTATGGCTACACCTTC
TRBJ1-2 | TRBV2 | . | TRBD1 | CASSVGQGGYGYTF | TGTGCCAGCAGTGTTGGGCAGGGGGGCTATGGCTACACCTTC
TRBJ2-2 | TRBV30 | . | . | CAYVVGRAGELFF | TGTGCTTATGTTGTAGGAAGGGCCGGGGAGCTGTTTTTT
TRBJ1-3 | TRBV10-3 | . | . | CATRGELKPSGNTIYF | TGTGCCACCCGGGGGGAACTCAAACCTTCTGGAAACACCATATATTTT
TRBJ2-6 | TRBV2 | . | . | CASSERRATPGANVLTF | TGTGCCAGCAGTGAACGCAGGGCCACTCCTGGGGCCAACGTCCTGACTTTC
TRBJ2-7 | TRBV10-3 | . | . | CAISGSPGTGDTEGYF | TGTGCCATCAGTGGAAGCCCCGGGACCGGAGACACAGAGGGATACTTC
TRBJ1-1 | TRBV4-1 | . | TRBD1 | CASSQAHRGRTEAFF | TGCGCCAGCAGCCAAGCCCACAGGGGACGCACTGAAGCTTTCTTT
TRBJ1-1 | TRBV6-1 | few | . | CASSEAEGSHTEAFF | TGTGCCAGCAGTGAAGCAGAGGGGAGCCACACTGAAGCTTTCTTT
TRBJ2-3 | TRBV4-1 | once | TRBD2 | CASSAQKGGRTDTQYF | TGCGCCAGCAGCGCCCAGAAGGGAGGGAGGACAGATACGCAGTATTTT
TRBJ1-4 | TRBV9 | few | . | CASSAWGTGDEKLFF | TGTGCCAGCAGCGCCTGGGGGACTGGGGATGAAAAACTGTTTTTT
TRBJ2-1 | TRBV21-1 | . | . | CASSPRDRAYNEQFF | TGTGCCAGCAGCCCCCGGGACAGGGCCTACAATGAGCAGTTCTTC
TRBJ2-3 | TRBV5-6 | few | TRBD2 | CASSSGLTFTDTQYF | TGTGCCAGCAGCTCGGGACTAACCTTCACAGATACGCAGTATTTT
TRBJ2-1 | TRBV5-1 | . | . | CASSLGTSSYNEQFF | TGCGCCAGCAGCTTGGGGACTTCATCCTACAATGAGCAGTTCTTC
TRBJ1-2 | TRBV28 | . | TRBD1 | CASSQTGDSNYGYTF | TGTGCCAGCAGCCAGACAGGGGATTCTAACTATGGCTACACCTTC
TRBJ2-7 | TRBV28 | . | TRBD1 | CASSTTTGTGVGYEQYF | TGTGCCAGCAGTACAACTACCGGGACAGGGGTTGGGTACGAGCAGTACTTC
TRBJ1-3 | TRBV10-1 | . | . | CASSDYKEVSGNTIYF | TGCGCCAGCAGTGATTACAAGGAGGTGTCTGGAAACACCATATATTTT
TRBJ2-7 | TRBV19 | few | . | CASSIGGSRRGFTYEQYF | TGTGCCAGTAGTATAGGGGGATCGCGGAGGGGTTTCACCTACGAGCAGTACTTC
TRBJ1-1 | TRBV18 | . | . | CASSPHQGFPPNTEAFF | TGTGCCAGCTCACCGCATCAGGGTTTTCCCCCGAACACTGAAGCTTTCTTT
TRBJ1-2 | TRBV20-1 | few | . | CSLWGEYGYTF | TGCAGCCTATGGGGAGAGTATGGCTACACCTTC
TRBJ1-5 | TRBV6-1 | . | . | CASSDSFLRPQHF | TGTGCCAGCAGTGACAGCTTCCTAAGGCCCCAGCATTTT
TRBJ1-6 | TRBV7-6 | . | . | CASSLDGGVRSPLHF | TGTGCCAGCAGCTTAGACGGTGGGGTCCGGTCACCCCTCCACTTT
TRBJ2-3 | TRBV15 | . | . | CATSRDYGRGADTQYF | TGTGCCACCAGCAGAGATTACGGCAGGGGGGCAGATACGCAGTATTTT
TRBJ2-3 | TRBV6-5 | . | . | CASSYEPGLLDTQYF | TGTGCCAGCAGTTACGAACCCGGCCTTCTAGATACGCAGTATTTT
TRBJ1-2 | TRBV10-3 | . | . | CAISDQSGYTF | TGTGCCATCAGCGACCAGAGCGGCTACACCTTC
TRBJ2-3 | TRBV5-1 | . | . | CASSLRPSGDTQYF | TGCGCCAGCAGCTTGAGGCCCTCAGGTGATACGCAGTATTTT
TRBJ2-7 | TRBV5-6 | . | . | CASSLVDGGEQYF | TGTGCCAGCAGCTTGGTTGACGGGGGCGAGCAGTACTTC
TRBJ2-6 | TRBV30 | . | . | CASGFNVLTF | TGTGCGTCGGGGTTTAACGTCCTGACTTTC
TRBJ2-3 | TRBV13 | . | . | CASSLRLLLTDTQYF | TGTGCCAGCAGCTTAAGACTCCTTCTCACAGATACGCAGTATTTT
TRBJ2-7 | TRBV11-2 | . | . | CASSDITTGSYEQYF | TGTGCCAGCAGCGATATCACGACAGGATCCTACGAGCAGTACTTC
TRBJ2-2 | TRBV7-7 | . | TRBD1 | CASSPGQGIGTGELFF | TGTGCCAGCAGCCCGGGACAGGGGATCGGCACCGGGGAGCTGTTTTTT
TRBJ1-2 | TRBV2 | . | . | CASRLEDGTNYGYTF | TGTGCCAGCAGGCTAGAGGACGGCACGAACTATGGCTACACCTTC
TRBJ2-7 | TRBV6-1 | once | TRBD1 | CASSDRDSLRQYF | TGTGCCAGCAGTGATAGGGACAGCTTAAGGCAGTACTTC
TRBJ2-3 | TRBV7-3 | . | . | CASSLAGASTDTQYF | TGTGCCAGCAGCTTAGCGGGGGCTAGCACAGATACGCAGTATTTT
TRBJ2-7 | TRBV6-1 | . | . | CASSEAGDDYEQYF | TGTGCCAGCAGTGAGGCAGGGGATGACTACGAGCAGTACTTC
TRBJ2-2 | TRBV28 | . | . | CATRTPVTGELFF | TGTGCCACCCGGACACCCGTGACCGGGGAGCTGTTTTTT
TRBJ1-1 | TRBV9 | . | . | CASSVAPTTNTEAFF | TGTGCCAGCAGCGTAGCCCCTACGACGAACACTGAAGCTTTCTTT
TRBJ1-2 | TRBV28 | . | . | CASNLGLNYGYTF | TGTGCCAGCAACCTAGGACTAAACTATGGCTACACCTTC
TRBJ1-5 | TRBV28 | . | . | CASSWQGLDNQPQHF | TGTGCCAGCAGTTGGCAGGGGCTCGACAATCAGCCCCAGCATTTT
TRBJ1-5 | TRBV19 | . | TRBD1 | CASSPSIITGGRGQPQHF | TGTGCCAGTAGCCCATCTATTATTACAGGGGGCCGCGGTCAGCCCCAGCATTTT
TRBJ1-5 | TRBV2 | . | . | CASSEQGSNQPQHF | TGTGCCAGCAGTGAACAGGGGAGCAATCAGCCCCAGCATTTT
TRBJ1-6 | TRBV30 | . | TRBD1 | CAWAGTGVSPLHF | TGTGCCTGGGCCGGGACAGGGGTGTCACCCCTCCACTTT
TRBJ1-6 | TRBV28 | once | . | CASSYGQGRLRNSPLHF | TGTGCCAGCAGTTATGGCCAGGGAAGATTGAGGAATTCACCCCTCCACTTT
TRBJ1-2 | TRBV18 | . | . | CASSPGGNTNYGYTF | TGTGCCAGCTCACCTGGTGGCAATACTAACTATGGCTACACCTTC